The 21 T cell receptor beta chains in this list originate from one sample, sequenced in a study of T cell repertoires in cytomegalovirus infection. Via MiXCR, TCRdb re-called the reads, giving one row per CDR3 protein. Of a few hundred thousand distinct CDR3 sequences in the sample, roughly 15% were seen once. The sample taken for sequencing was PBMCs. These receptor sequences come from a human donor in good health (CMV status not recorded). Some clones in this sample may be carry-over from other donors' samples.

V is TRBV11-2 and J is TRBJ2-1; TRBD2 agrees at 10 bases. The CDR3 runs to 15 residues. Germline V gene data show CDR1 as SGHAT and CDR2 as FQNNGV. V lost 4 bases, J lost 7 bases, and 7 bases stayed unmatched. CDR3 residues: CASSSGTSVSNEQFF. The CDR3 nucleotides read TGTGCCAGCAGCTCCGGGACTAGCGTTAGTAATGAGCAGTTCTTC.

This clonotype was seen at least ten times. The V gene is TRBV10-3, the J gene TRBJ2-3; TRBD2 matches 10 bases. V dropped 7 bases and J dropped 2; count of bases not matched to a gene: 6. CDR1 and CDR2 (germline): ENHRY, SYGVKD. There are 15 residues in the CDR3. The CDR3 sequence is CAIMGSGGFTDTQYF. CDR3 nucleotides: TGTGCCATCATGGGTAGCGGGGGGTTCACAGATACGCAGTATTTT.

In its sample, this clonotype was seen a few times. The V call is TRBV12-3 or TRBV12-4, the J call TRBJ1-4; TRBD1 might be the D (5 bases). Trimming pared 6 bases from V and 6 bases from J, leaving 20 bases between. This CDR3 has 16 residues. The CDR3 region is CASSSGGVKSHEKLFF. The CDR3 bases are TGTGCCAGCAGCTCGGGGGGGGTAAAATCCCATGAAAAACTGTTTTTT.

This sequence joins TRBV4-3 and TRBJ2-1; no clear D gene. V was trimmed by 0 bases and J by 8 bases, leaving 8 bases between them. Germline CDR1 and CDR2: LGHNA and YSLEER. CDR3 length equals 13 residues. The CDR3 DNA sequence: TGCGCCAGCAGCCAAGAAAGACGGTATGAGCAGTTCTTC. Protein: CASSQERRYEQFF.

The chain has TRBV7-9 and TRBJ2-4; a possible D gene is TRBD2 (5 bases). CDR1 is SEHNR and CDR2 is FQNEAQ in the germline V gene (reference sequence). Deletions cut 3 bases from V and 9 bases from J, with 9 bases between. CDR3 length: 12 residues. The CDR3 coding sequence is TGTGCCAGCAGCTTGCCCGGAGGCATTCAGTACTTC. This encodes CASSLPGGIQYF. Combining the CDR3 with reference TRBV7-9 and TRBJ2-4 gives the whole variable domain DTGVSQNPRHKITKRGQNVTFRCDPISEHNRLYWYRQTLGQGPEFLTYFQNEAQLEKSRLLSDRFSAERPKGSFSTLEIQRTEQGDSAMYLCASSLPGGIQYFGAGTRLSVL.

This clonotype was detected once. The chain carries TRBV7-2 and TRBJ2-1, with 9 bases that match TRBD2. The V gene's germline CDR1 is SGHTA and CDR2 FQGNSA. The junction had 10 bases not matched to a gene; V was cut back by 2 bases and J by 5 bases. The CDR3 runs to 17 residues. This chain's CDR3 is CASSLRGGAGGHNEQFF. In nucleotides, the CDR3 is TGTGCCAGCAGCTTAAGGGGGGGGGCGGGGGGGCACAATGAGCAGTTCTTC. Drawing the rest from reference TRBV7-2 and TRBJ2-1, the complete variable domain is GAGVSQSPSNKVTEKGKDVELRCDPISGHTALYWYRQSLGQGLEFLIYFQGNSAPDKSGLPSDRFSAERTGGSVSTLTIQRTQQEDSAVYLCASSLRGGAGGHNEQFFGPGTRLTVL.

V gene TRBV7-6 combines with J gene TRBJ2-1; 7 nucleotides match TRBD2. The CDR3 extends over 17 amino acids. V lost 1 base and J lost 0; bases outside the gene matches: 6. In germline, CDR1 is SGHVS, CDR2 FNYEAQ. Here the CDR3 DNA reads TGTGCCAGCAGCTTAGGCGGGGGTAGGAGCTCCTACAATGAGCAGTTCTTC. Translating gives CASSLGGGRSSYNEQFF.

This clonotype has more than one count but fewer than ten. The rearrangement links TRBV7-2 to TRBJ2-2; D is perhaps TRBD2 (6 bases). V lost 6 bases, J lost 4 bases, and 12 bases lay in between. Germline assignment: CDR1 SGHTA and CDR2 FQGNSA. The CDR3 is 14 residues long. In DNA, the CDR3 is TGTGCCAGCAGGGGTGACGGGGGCACCGGGGAGCTGTTTTTT. This gives the protein CASRGDGGTGELFF. The whole variable domain, filled in from reference TRBV7-2 and TRBJ2-2, reads GAGVSQSPSNKVTEKGKDVELRCDPISGHTALYWYRQSLGQGLEFLIYFQGNSAPDKSGLPSDRFSAERTGGSVSTLTIQRTQQEDSAVYLCASRGDGGTGELFFGEGSRLTVL.

There are a few counts of this clonotype. The CDR3 bases are TGTGCCACCAGCAACCAAGGCTCGGGACTGGCCGGGGAGCTGTTTTTT. Protein: CATSNQGSGLAGELFF. V gene TRBV24-1 combines with J gene TRBJ2-2, with a weak D call TRBD2 (6 bases). The germline V gene encodes CDR1 KGHDR and CDR2 SFDVKD. CDR3 length: 16 amino acids. Trimming stripped 7 bases from V and 6 bases from J, with 20 bases between.

This clonotype occurred a few times. This chain uses TRBV6-1 with TRBJ2-1; TRBD2 might be the D (7 bases). V was cut by 8 bases and J by 2 bases, with 16 bases left in between. This CDR3 has 15 amino acids. Germline loops: CDR1 MNHNS, CDR2 SASEGT. CDR3 region: CASGRVGGAYNEQFF. CDR3 nucleotides: TGTGCCAGCGGAAGGGTAGGGGGGGCCTACAATGAGCAGTTCTTC.

Many counts were recorded for this clonotype. The chain is built from TRBV7-2 and TRBJ1-2, with 9 bases identical to TRBD1. V dropped 5 bases and J dropped 8; count of bases not matched to a gene: 18. Germline V CDR1 and CDR2: SGHTA, FQGNSA. The CDR3 runs to 17 residues. The CDR3 DNA reads as TGTGCCAGCAGCCGAGACCGTCTCTGGACAGGGGTAGAGGGCTACACCTTC. Its protein product is CASSRDRLWTGVEGYTF.

This clonotype has ten or more counts. The chain combines TRBV7-9 with TRBJ1-6, with D perhaps matching TRBD1 (5 bases). Germline CDR1 SEHNR, CDR2 FQNEAQ (reference sequence). The CDR3 has 12 amino acids. Trimming cost V 7 bases and J 7 bases, with 8 bases left between them. CDR3 loop: CASTGVNSPLHF. CDR3 DNA: TGTGCCAGCACGGGGGTGAATTCACCCCTCCACTTT. Drawing the rest from reference TRBV7-9 and TRBJ1-6, the complete variable domain is DTGVSQNPRHKITKRGQNVTFRCDPISEHNRLYWYRQTLGQGPEFLTYFQNEAQLEKSRLLSDRFSAERPKGSFSTLEIQRTEQGDSAMYLCASTGVNSPLHFGNGTRLTVT.

The CDR3, as DNA: TGTGCCAGCAGTTACTCGAACGCGGGGGGCGTGACAGATACGCAGTATTTT. Translation gives CASSYSNAGGVTDTQYF. The V call is TRBV6-5, the J call TRBJ2-3; 8 nucleotides align to TRBD2. This CDR3 is built from 17 residues. V shed 0 bases and J 3 bases; nucleotides not matched to a gene: 8. The germline V gene has CDR1 MNHEY and CDR2 SVGAGI.

About this clonotype itself: The junction does not match germline at one end; this may be a read error. The chain employs TRBV5-1 and TRBJ2-7; D unclear. CDR1 is SGHRS, CDR2 YFSETQ, per germline. This CDR3 is built from 13 residues. As DNA, the CDR3 is TGTGCCAGCAGTTTAGGGAATCTCTACGAGCAGTACTTC. This encodes CASSLGNLYEQYF. Full variable domain (outside the CDR3, taken from reference TRBV5-1 and TRBJ2-7): KAGVTQTPRYLIKTRGQQVTLSCSPISGHRSVSWYQQTPGQGLQFLFEYFSETQRNKGNFPGRFSGRQFSNSRSEMNVSTLELGDSALYLCASSLGNLYEQYFGPGTRLTVT.

This clonotype was picked up many times. The CDR3 DNA is TGTGCCAGCAGCCTCACTCCGGCAGTGGGAGATGAAAAACTGTTTTTT. Its translation is CASSLTPAVGDEKLFF. V gene TRBV7-6 combines with J gene TRBJ1-4; no clear D. CDR1 is SGHVS and CDR2 is FNYEAQ in the germline V gene. The CDR3 has 16 amino acids. V was cut by 5 bases and J by 6 bases, with 19 bases left in between.

In this sample, this clonotype turned up once. V is TRBV15 and J is TRBJ2-7, with 7 bases fitting TRBD1. The CDR3 contains 16 residues. Unmatched junction bases numbered 10, after V lost 4 bases and J lost 1 base. CDR1 is LNHNV, CDR2 YYDKDF, per germline (reference sequence). Here the CDR3 reads CATSTTRTGLSYEQYF. The CDR3 coding sequence is TGTGCCACCAGCACCACGAGGACAGGATTATCCTACGAGCAGTACTTC.

The chain recombines TRBV7-2 with TRBJ1-5, with D perhaps matching TRBD1 (6 bases). Germline lookup yields CDR1 SGHTA and CDR2 FQGNSA. The CDR3 contains 13 residues. Trimming cost V 3 bases and J 6 bases, with 9 bases left between them. The CDR3 is CASSFQGSQPQHF. The CDR3 region has the DNA TGTGCCAGCAGCTTCCAGGGGAGTCAGCCCCAGCATTTT.

In this sample, this clonotype turned up many times. The V call is TRBV7-2, the J call TRBJ2-5, with D unclear. Germline V CDR1 and CDR2: SGHTA, FQGNSA. Trimming stripped 4 bases from V and 4 bases from J, with 13 bases between. The CDR3 sequence is 14 residues long. The CDR3 spells CASSSAGPSETQYF. CDR3 bases: TGTGCCAGCAGCTCCGCCGGGCCGTCAGAGACCCAGTACTTC.

V and J are TRBV27 and TRBJ1-4; D unresolved. The CDR3 totals 14 residues. Trimming left V 5 bases short and J 6 bases short, with 13 bases between. Germline CDR1 and CDR2: MNHEY and SMNVEV (reference sequence). The CDR3 coding sequence is TGTGCCAGCAGTCGTATGTCAGCCGATGAAAAACTGTTTTTT. Its protein is CASSRMSADEKLFF.

The chain is built from TRBV20-1 and TRBJ2-1, with TRBD2 identical over 10 bases. The germline V gene encodes CDR1 DFQATT and CDR2 SNEGSKA (reference sequence). The CDR3 consists of 16 residues. V lost 0 bases and J lost 3; bases outside the gene matches: 5. In nucleotides, the CDR3 is TGCAGTGCTAGAGATGTAGCGGGGGGCATCTACAATGAGCAGTTCTTC. Its translation is CSARDVAGGIYNEQFF.

The chain uses TRBV7-2 and TRBJ1-4; D might be TRBD1 (6 bases). The V gene's germline CDR1 is SGHTA and CDR2 FQGNSA. V shed 4 bases and J shed 3 bases, with 12 bases lying between them. The CDR3 length is 15 residues. CDR3 in DNA: TGTGCCAGCAGCTCGTTCCAGGGGTCTAATGAAAAACTGTTTTTT. Encoded protein: CASSSFQGSNEKLFF.